This entry lists 22 T cell receptor beta chains sequenced from one sample in a study of identical twins (TCRdb year 2016). Library prep was done by 5' RACE. Sequencing relied on an Illumina HiSeq 2000. The raw public reads went through TCRdb reprocessing: fastp at Q25, MiXCR clone calling, in-frame beta chains kept. Each entry merges the rows of one CDR3 protein and shows their most common DNA and genes. For this sample there are 1.5 million to 2 million distinct CDR3 sequences; around 33% appear just once. The ten largest account for over 0.25% of the sample. Specimen: cord blood. The receptor set was obtained from a newborn girl in good health.

This clonotype was detected a few times. The rearrangement uses TRBV20-1 and TRBJ1-2; TRBD1 might be the D (5 bases). V was shortened by 0 bases and J by 8 bases, with 19 bases between the two germline ends. The CDR3 runs to 15 residues. CDR1 is DFQATT, CDR2 SNEGSKA, per germline (reference sequence). The CDR3 spells CSARDLGQASRGYTF. DNA of the CDR3: TGCAGTGCTAGAGATCTGGGGCAGGCCTCGAGGGGCTACACCTTC.

This clonotype has a handful of counts. The chain couples TRBV30 to TRBJ2-1, with unresolved D. Germline assignment: CDR1 GTSNPN and CDR2 SVGIG (reference sequence). V lost 8 bases, J lost 7 bases, and 9 bases lay in between. The CDR3 covers 10 residues. CDR3 protein: CAGRLNEQFF. As DNA, the CDR3 is TGTGCCGGACGGCTGAATGAGCAGTTCTTC.

In its sample, this clonotype was seen a few times. The chain employs TRBV20-1 and TRBJ2-3, with D tentatively TRBD1 (6 bases). CDR3 length equals 13 residues. Trimming left V 5 bases short and J 2 bases short, with 11 bases between. Germline V CDR1 and CDR2: DFQATT, SNEGSKA (reference sequence). The CDR3 DNA is TGCAGTGCTTGGACAGACCTCACAGATACGCAGTATTTT. It translates to CSAWTDLTDTQYF.

The rearrangement uses TRBV9 and TRBJ2-3, with D perhaps TRBD2 (6 bases). The CDR3 is 14 amino acids. Germline V gene sequence: CDR1 SGDLS, CDR2 YYNGEE. The V gene lost 0 bases and the J gene lost 6 bases, with 11 bases spanning the gap. The CDR3 DNA is TGTGCCAGCAGCGTAGACGGGAGAGTGGATACGCAGTATTTT. Translating gives CASSVDGRVDTQYF.

This clonotype was detected ten times or more. V gene TRBV29-1 combines with J gene TRBJ1-2; a weak D match, TRBD1 (6 bases). V dropped 4 bases and J dropped 5 bases, with 11 bases sitting between them. The germline V gene encodes CDR1 SQVTM and CDR2 ANQGSEA. The CDR3 has 12 amino acids. This chain's CDR3 is CSVVRGAYGYTF. DNA of the CDR3: TGCAGCGTTGTAAGGGGGGCTTATGGCTACACCTTC. Filled out from reference TRBV29-1 and TRBJ1-2, the complete variable domain reads SAVISQKPSRDICQRGTSLTIQCQVDSQVTMMFWYRQQPGQSLTLIATANQGSEATYESGFVIDKFPISRPNLTFSTLTVSNMSPEDSSIYLCSVVRGAYGYTFGSGTRLTVV.

This clonotype was seen a handful of times. The V call is TRBV2, the J call TRBJ2-5, with D possibly being TRBD2 (5 bases). The CDR3 runs to 14 residues. Germline-derived CDR1 and CDR2 are SNHLY and FYNNEI. Trimming took 6 bases from V and 3 from J, leaving 14 bases between them. The DNA of the CDR3 is TGTGCCAGCAGGGAACGGACTGGAAAAGAGACCCAGTACTTC. This gives the protein CASRERTGKETQYF. Filled out from reference TRBV2 and TRBJ2-5, the complete variable domain reads EPEVTQTPSHQVTQMGQEVILRCVPISNHLYFYWYRQILGQKVEFLVSFYNNEISEKSEIFDDQFSVERPDGSNFTLKIRSTKLEDSAMYFCASRERTGKETQYFGPGTRLLVL.

The J gene is TRBJ1-5, the V gene TRBV28; no definite D call. CDR1 is MDHEN and CDR2 is SYDVKM in the germline V gene. This CDR3 spans 13 amino acids. V lost 6 bases and J lost 5, with 11 bases in between. The CDR3 reads CASSLDFYQPQHF. The CDR3 DNA reads as TGTGCCAGCAGCCTGGACTTCTATCAGCCCCAGCATTTT.

The V call is TRBV6-1, the J call TRBJ2-7, with TRBD2 matching 8 bases. The J segment lost 2 bases and the V segment lost 7 bases, leaving 7 bases of the junction unmatched. Germline CDR1 and CDR2: MNHNS and SASEGT. The CDR3 has 14 residues. The CDR3 sequence: CASTPTSAPYEQYF. Written as DNA, the CDR3 is TGTGCCAGCACCCCGACTAGCGCTCCCTACGAGCAGTACTTC.

This sequence joins TRBV20-1 and TRBJ2-7; 8 bases match TRBD2. V lost 1 base and J lost 6; bases outside the gene matches: 14. Germline CDR1 reads DFQATT; CDR2 reads SNEGSKA (reference sequence). The CDR3 has 16 residues. Written as DNA, the CDR3 is TGCAGTGCTAGAGGGGTTCCGGGACTAGTTTCTGGCGAGCAGTACTTC. This codes for CSARGVPGLVSGEQYF.

This clonotype has a handful of counts. This sequence joins TRBV7-2 and TRBJ2-3; 9 bases line up with TRBD1. Germline V gene sequence: CDR1 SGHTA, CDR2 FQGNSA. The length of the CDR3 is 16 residues. Losses at the gene ends were 5 bases for V and 1 base for J; bases not matched to a gene: 7. The CDR3 DNA sequence: TGTGCCAGCAGCCCGCGGACAGGGGCACGCACAGATACGCAGTATTTT. Its translation is CASSPRTGARTDTQYF. The entire variable domain, with the rest obtained from reference TRBV7-2 and TRBJ2-3, is as follows: GAGVSQSPSNKVTEKGKDVELRCDPISGHTALYWYRQSLGQGLEFLIYFQGNSAPDKSGLPSDRFSAERTGGSVSTLTIQRTQQEDSAVYLCASSPRTGARTDTQYFGPGTRLTVL.

This chain links TRBV15 with TRBJ2-3; 11 nucleotides align to TRBD2. Per the germline V gene, CDR1 is LNHNV and CDR2 is YYDKDF (reference sequence). CDR3 length: 17 amino acids. V was clipped by 1 base and J by 1 base; unmatched bases: 4. In DNA form, the CDR3 reads TGTGCCACCAGCAGAGCCGGGACTAGCGGACGCACAGATACGCAGTATTTT. Its translation is CATSRAGTSGRTDTQYF.

The chain uses TRBV28 and TRBJ1-4, with a weak D call TRBD1 (6 bases). The V gene lost 5 bases and the J gene lost 10 bases, with 20 bases spanning the gap. The CDR3 contains 15 residues. CDR1 is MDHEN and CDR2 is SYDVKM in the germline V gene. CDR3 in DNA: TGTGCCAGCAGTCCCGAAGCAGGGGCCCTTGGAAAACTGTTTTTT. Protein: CASSPEAGALGKLFF. The full variable domain, its missing parts supplied by reference TRBV28 and TRBJ1-4, is DVKVTQSSRYLVKRTGEKVFLECVQDMDHENMFWYRQDPGLGLRLIYFSYDVKMKEKGDIPEGYSVSREKKERFSLILESASTNQTSMYLCASSPEAGALGKLFFGSGTQLSVL.

This chain connects TRBV21-1 to TRBJ2-1; the D call TRBD2 from the table was never checked on the DNA. TRBV21-1 is a pseudogene. The CDR3 is 18 residues long. Here the CDR3 reads CASSPGQREATFRNEQFF. The CDR3 nucleotides read TGTGCCAGCAGCCCGGGGCAGCGGGAGGCCACATTTCGAAATGAGCAGTTCTTC.

Only a few counts were recorded for this clonotype. CDR3 loop: CASSELGLEGNEQFF. The DNA of the CDR3 is TGTGCCAGCAGTGAACTGGGGCTAGAGGGGAATGAGCAGTTCTTC. This chain uses TRBV2 with TRBJ2-1; perhaps D is TRBD1 or TRBD2 (5 bases each). Germline V gives CDR1 SNHLY, CDR2 FYNNEI. The CDR3 is 15 residues long. V was clipped by 2 bases and J by 7 bases, with 15 bases between them.

V is TRBV5-1 and J is TRBJ2-7; tentatively, D is TRBD1 (5 bases). The germline gives CDR1 SGHRS, CDR2 YFSETQ. This CDR3 region has 15 residues. V was clipped by 3 bases and J by 7 bases, with 20 bases between them. DNA of the CDR3: TGCGCCAGCAGCTCGATCGGACATGCCTACAATGAGCAGTACTTC. Amino acid sequence: CASSSIGHAYNEQYF.

There are a few counts of this clonotype. This chain joins TRBV9 and TRBJ2-3; 7 bases match TRBD2. Germline-derived CDR1 and CDR2 are SGDLS and YYNGEE. With V trimmed by 3 bases and J by 1 base, 5 bases remained unmatched. This CDR3 contains 15 residues. CDR3 loop: CASSEDGRRTDTQYF. The CDR3 DNA follows: TGTGCCAGCAGCGAAGACGGGAGGCGCACAGATACGCAGTATTTT.

This clonotype was seen only a few times. V usage is TRBV6-6 and J usage is TRBJ1-2; D gene ambiguous. The germline gives CDR1 MNHNY, CDR2 SVGAGI (reference sequence). Deletions cut 7 bases from V and 2 bases from J, with 11 bases between. The CDR3 has 13 residues. The CDR3 sequence is CASIYSGNYGYTF. In DNA, the CDR3 is TGTGCCAGCATCTATTCGGGAAACTATGGCTACACCTTC.

This chain links TRBV20-1 with TRBJ1-6; 8 bases agree with TRBD1. Germline CDR1 DFQATT, CDR2 SNEGSKA (reference sequence). Trimming removed 2 bases from V and 13 bases from J; junction bases left unmatched: 7. There are 13 residues in the CDR3. In DNA form, the CDR3 reads TGCAGTGCTAGACAGGACAGGGTTTCGCCCCTCCACTTT. Protein sequence: CSARQDRVSPLHF.

This chain links TRBV20-1 with TRBJ2-1; D not resolved. Per the germline V gene, CDR1 is DFQATT and CDR2 is SNEGSKA (reference sequence). The CDR3 extends over 12 amino acids. V dropped 3 bases and J dropped 5 bases, with 8 bases sitting between them. The CDR3 reads CSASARNNEQFF. CDR3 nucleotides: TGCAGTGCTAGCGCCAGGAACAATGAGCAGTTCTTC.

The CDR3 DNA is TGCGCCAGCAGCTTGAACATGATGAACACTGAAGCTTTCTTT. It yields the protein CASSLNMMNTEAFF. This chain uses TRBV5-1 with TRBJ1-1; D gene ambiguous. The CDR3 sequence is 14 residues long. From germline, CDR1 is SGHRS and CDR2 YFSETQ. Trimming pared 1 base from V and 0 bases from J, leaving 7 bases between.

This chain joins TRBV6-6 and TRBJ2-4; D not certain. V lost 0 bases and J 15 bases, leaving 24 bases between the germline ends. CDR1 MNHNY and CDR2 SVGAGI come from the germline V gene (reference sequence). CDR3 length: 16 residues. The CDR3, as DNA: TGTGCCAGCAGTTACTCGAGTATACGCATTTTAAGTGAAGGGTACTTC. This codes for CASSYSSIRILSEGYF.

The V and J genes are TRBV5-1 and TRBJ2-1; 10 bases agree with TRBD2. Germline CDR1 is SGHRS and CDR2 is YFSETQ. V was pared by 1 base and J by 6 bases, with 13 bases of the junction left unmatched. CDR3 length: 18 residues. The CDR3, as DNA: TGCGCCAGCAGCTTGTCCCCTAGCGGGAGTTTGGCAAGCAATGAGCAGTTCTTC. Amino acids: CASSLSPSGSLASNEQFF.